Following are 22 T cell receptor beta chains from one sample sequenced in a study of blood T cell repertoires in COVID-19. Libraries were prepared by immunoSEQ multiplex PCR; TCRdb keeps only in-frame clonotypes and omits some of them. The sample has more than 200,000 clones; approximately 82% are singletons. The sample comprised peripheral blood. All receptors derive from a woman aged 70-85 years with active or convalescent COVID-19.

The chain is built from TRBV3-1 (or the pseudogene TRBV3-2) and TRBJ1-1; TRBD1 agrees at 9 bases. The germline CDR1 and CDR2 sequences are LGHDT and YNNKEL (reference sequence). This CDR3 spans 15 amino acids. V shed 5 bases, J shed 4 bases, and the junction held 8 bases outside the gene matches. The CDR3: CASSSRQGDPTEAFF. In DNA, the CDR3 is TGTGCCAGCAGCTCCAGACAGGGGGACCCCACTGAAGCTTTCTTT.

This clone appeared a single time. This sequence joins TRBV27 and TRBJ1-1; D is uncertain. The CDR3 covers 15 residues. The ends were cut back, 2 bases at V and 1 base at J, with 11 bases in the middle. Germline V CDR1 and CDR2: MNHEY, SMNVEV (reference sequence). This CDR3 is CASSLNGDSNTEAFF. The CDR3 nucleotides are TGTGCCAGCAGTTTAAACGGAGACTCGAACACTGAAGCTTTCTTT.

The chain is built from TRBV7-3 and TRBJ2-2; 8 positions match TRBD2. In germline, CDR1 is SGHTA, CDR2 FQGTGA. This CDR3 is 15 amino acids long. After removal of 8 bases from V and 0 bases from J, the junction contained 5 bases not matched to a gene. For the CDR3, the DNA is TGTGCCAGCGCCCGGGGGGGTTCGAACACCGGGGAGCTGTTTTTT. Its translation: CASARGGSNTGELFF.

J is TRBJ2-3 and V is TRBV7-2, with D tentatively TRBD1 (6 bases). CDR1 is SGHTA, CDR2 FQGNSA, per germline. V lost 3 bases and J 3 bases, leaving 7 bases between the germline ends. The length of the CDR3 is 13 residues. The CDR3, as DNA: TGTGCCAGCAGCTTCAGGGGAACAGATACGCAGTATTTT. This gives the protein CASSFRGTDTQYF. Full variable domain (remainder filled in from reference TRBV7-2 and TRBJ2-3): GAGVSQSPSNKVTEKGKDVELRCDPISGHTALYWYRQSLGQGLEFLIYFQGNSAPDKSGLPSDRFSAERTGGSVSTLTIQRTQQEDSAVYLCASSFRGTDTQYFGPGTRLTVL.

The rearrangement links TRBV6-1 to TRBJ2-1; 10 bases are a match to TRBD1. V trimming: 7 bases; J trimming: 5 bases; junction bases outside the gene matches: 8. The CDR3 loop spans 15 amino acids. The germline V gene has CDR1 MNHNS and CDR2 SASEGT. CDR3 sequence: CASTAGQGDNNEQFF. CDR3 coding DNA: TGTGCCAGCACCGCCGGACAGGGGGATAACAATGAGCAGTTCTTC.

J is TRBJ2-7 and V is TRBV30; D might be TRBD2 (7 bases). The CDR3 consists of 15 residues. Per germline, CDR1 GTSNPN and CDR2 SVGIG (reference sequence). The germline V and J ends were trimmed by 4 bases and 1 base, with 17 bases remaining between them. CDR3 residues: CAWNEGVGGSYEQYF. The CDR3 region has the DNA TGTGCCTGGAACGAGGGGGTGGGAGGGTCCTACGAGCAGTACTTC.

This clone was recorded only once. CDR3 loop: CASSRTSGIEQFF. As DNA, the CDR3 is TGTGCCAGTAGTAGGACTAGTGGGATTGAGCAGTTCTTC. The chain joins TRBV19 to TRBJ2-1; the match to TRBD2 covers 7 bases. Germline trimming cut 4 bases from V and 9 bases from J; bases unmatched to any gene: 6. This CDR3 contains 13 residues. CDR1 LNHDA and CDR2 SQIVND come from the germline V gene (reference sequence).

V gene TRBV3-1 (or the pseudogene TRBV3-2) combines with J gene TRBJ2-7; possibly TRBD1 for D (5 bases). Germline CDR1 reads LGHDT; CDR2 reads YNNKEL (reference sequence). This CDR3 contains 13 residues. V was trimmed by 3 bases and J by 3 bases, leaving 9 bases between them. This chain's CDR3 is CASSQQGNYEQYF. CDR3 sequence (DNA): TGTGCCAGCAGCCAGCAGGGTAACTACGAGCAGTACTTC.

This clone has more than one count but fewer than ten. The V gene is TRBV30, the J gene TRBJ1-1; 7 bases are a match to TRBD1. V lost 2 bases to trimming and J lost 4 bases; unmatched junction nucleotides: 13. Germline CDR1 is GTSNPN and CDR2 is SVGIG (reference sequence). CDR3 size: 16 residues. The CDR3 DNA reads TGTGCCTGGAGTCTACGACAGGGCAGGGCAGTCACTGAAGCTTTCTTT. Its translation is CAWSLRQGRAVTEAFF.

V is TRBV18 and J is TRBJ1-3, with D uncertain. This CDR3 contains 13 residues. Trimming left V 8 bases short and J 0 bases short, with 8 bases between. Germline V gene data show CDR1 as KGHSH and CDR2 as LQKENI. As DNA, the CDR3 is TGTGCCAGCGCCGAGAGCTCTGGAAACACCATATATTTT. It codes for CASAESSGNTIYF.

This chain connects TRBV2 to TRBJ2-3; 9 positions agree with TRBD1. CDR1 and CDR2 from the germline V gene are SNHLY and FYNNEI. There are 11 residues in the CDR3. With 6 bases clipped from V and 9 bases from J, the junction kept 1 base outside the gene matches. CDR3 coding DNA: TGTGCCAGCAGAGACAGGGGGACGCAGTATTTT. Its protein is CASRDRGTQYF.

The chain recombines TRBV13 with TRBJ1-1, with D perhaps TRBD1 (5 bases). The germline V and J ends were trimmed by 2 bases and 6 bases, with 19 bases remaining between them. In germline, CDR1 is PRHDT, CDR2 FYEKMQ (reference sequence). The CDR3 has 16 amino acids. CDR3: CASSLSAARGVPEAFF. The CDR3 nucleotides read TGTGCCAGCAGCTTATCTGCGGCTCGGGGGGTCCCTGAAGCTTTCTTT.

The V call is TRBV18, the J call TRBJ1-2; no clear D gene. V gave up 2 bases and J gave up 1 base, with 8 bases separating them. Germline V gene sequence: CDR1 KGHSH, CDR2 LQKENI. CDR3 size: 14 residues. CDR3 loop: CASSPSSVNYGYTF. DNA for the CDR3: TGTGCCAGCTCACCATCGTCCGTTAACTATGGCTACACCTTC.

The chain uses TRBV7-8 and TRBJ1-1, with TRBD1 matching 8 bases. Per germline, CDR1 SGHVS and CDR2 FQNEAQ. The CDR3 runs 17 residues. With V trimmed by 2 bases and J by 3 bases, 11 bases remained unmatched. This chain's CDR3 is CASSLRPGGAGHTEAFF. The CDR3 coding sequence is TGTGCCAGCAGCTTAAGGCCAGGGGGCGCCGGGCACACTGAAGCTTTCTTT. The whole variable domain, remainder taken from reference TRBV7-8 and TRBJ1-1, is GAGVSQSPRYKVAKRGQDVALRCDPISGHVSLFWYQQALGQGPEFLTYFQNEAQLDKSGLPSDRFFAERPEGSVSTLKIQRTQQEDSAVYLCASSLRPGGAGHTEAFFGQGTRLTVV.

The chain recombines TRBV6-5 with TRBJ2-7; maybe TRBD1 (6 bases). The CDR3 has 15 residues. V lost 0 bases, J lost 1 base, and 10 bases lay in between. The germline CDR1 and CDR2 sequences are MNHEY and SVGAGI. The CDR3 nucleotides read TGTGCCAGCAGTTACTCGGCCAGGGGATCCTACGAGCAGTACTTC. Residues: CASSYSARGSYEQYF.

The chain uses TRBV7-2 and TRBJ2-6; TRBD1 matches 7 bases. The J segment lost 4 bases and the V segment lost 3 bases, leaving 12 bases of the junction unmatched. The germline V gene encodes CDR1 SGHTA and CDR2 FQGNSA. The CDR3 totals 18 residues. The CDR3 spells CASSLRIIGTVGANVLTF. The CDR3 region has the DNA TGTGCCAGCAGCTTGCGGATTATCGGGACAGTGGGGGCCAACGTCCTGACTTTC.

The chain links TRBV18 to TRBJ1-4, with D maybe TRBD1 (6 bases). V was trimmed by 3 bases and J by 5 bases, leaving 13 bases between them. Looked up from germline, CDR1 is KGHSH and CDR2 is LQKENI. The CDR3 has 15 residues. CDR3 in amino acids: CASSPMDSTNEKLFF. CDR3 in DNA: TGTGCCAGCTCACCTATGGACAGCACCAATGAAAAACTGTTTTTT.

This rearrangement joins TRBV12-3 or TRBV12-4 to TRBJ2-7, with D hard to call. The ends were cut back, 5 bases at V and 3 bases at J, with 8 bases in the middle. CDR3 length equals 12 residues. The CDR3 sequence: CASSLHFYEQYF. Written as DNA, the CDR3 is TGTGCCAGCAGTCTTCACTTCTACGAGCAGTACTTC.

This clone occurred once. This chain connects TRBV5-1 to TRBJ2-1; TRBD2 aligns across 8 bases. The CDR3 length is 15 residues. V dropped 1 base and J dropped 8; count of bases not matched to a gene: 8. In germline, CDR1 is SGHRS, CDR2 YFSETQ. The CDR3 sequence: CASSLLESGSYEQFF. In DNA form, the CDR3 reads TGCGCCAGCAGCTTGTTGGAAAGCGGGAGTTATGAGCAGTTCTTC.

The chain uses TRBV5-4 and TRBJ2-5, with 11 bases lining up with TRBD1. V dropped 2 bases and J dropped 5; count of bases not matched to a gene: 5. The length of the CDR3 is 15 residues. CDR1 is SGHNT, CDR2 YYREEE, per germline (reference sequence). CDR3 DNA sequence: TGTGCCAGCAGCTTTGGACAGGGGGCGATGGAGACCCAGTACTTC. Its protein is CASSFGQGAMETQYF.

The count of this clone is one. V is TRBV5-4 and J is TRBJ2-3; 10 bases are shared with TRBD2. The CDR3 is 15 residues long. The trim removed 3 bases at V and 0 bases at J, leaving 1 base unmatched. The germline V gene has CDR1 SGHNT and CDR2 YYREEE (reference sequence). CDR3 residues: CASSSTSGSTDTQYF. In nucleotides, the CDR3 is TGTGCCAGCAGCTCGACTAGCGGGAGCACAGATACGCAGTATTTT.

This clone came up a few times. CDR3 in amino acids: CSGLTVGETQYF. CDR3 bases: TGCAGCGGACTGACAGTGGGGGAGACCCAGTACTTC. This rearrangement joins TRBV29-1 to TRBJ2-5; possible D gene TRBD1, 5 bases. Germline V gene sequence: CDR1 SQVTM, CDR2 ANQGSEA. The CDR3 is made up of 12 amino acids. V lost 7 bases to trimming and J lost 5 bases, with 14 bases between them.